This TCR beta chain originates from a study of neurological immune-mediated disorders. The cDNA was generated through 5'RACE incorporating 10-nucleotide random UMIs. TCRdb fed the 5' RACE reads into MiXCR, producing one record per CDR3 protein. The table shows tens of thousands of distinct CDR3 sequences, with 3% to 4.5% occurring only once. Remarks on this clonotype: What it recognizes is unknown.

Study conclusions and caveats: The multiple sclerosis repertoire cluster lacked an association with any feature, whether clinical or MRI. Phylogenetic grouping placed 18 of 34 multiple sclerosis patients' repertoires in one related-CDR3 cluster, a possible signature.

This CDR3 spans 16 amino acids. Germline CDR1 and CDR2: LGHNA and YNFKEQ. Trimming at V came to 4 bases and at J to 9 bases, leaving 10 bases not matched to a gene. The TCR originated in a woman aged 40 to 49 with multiple sclerosis. Input material: CD4+ T cells from blood. The chain joins TRBV4-2 to TRBJ2-1; 12 nucleotides align to TRBD2. CDR3 loop: CASSPELAGGPVEQFF. CDR3 nucleotide sequence: TGTGCCAGCAGCCCTGAACTAGCGGGGGGTCCCGTTGAGCAGTTCTTC.